The 8 T cell receptor beta chains below come from one sample, sequenced in a study of T cell responses to AZD1222 COVID-19 vaccine. Clones were read by immunoSEQ multiplex PCR, and TCRdb kept only the in-frame ones, dropping some. The sample has approximately 140,000 clones; roughly 92% are singletons. Sequenced here: peripheral blood, sampled on day 0 of AZD1222 vaccination. These receptors were taken from an adult in good health.

V usage is TRBV5-1 and J usage is TRBJ1-1; 7 nucleotides match TRBD1. This CDR3 comprises 13 residues. Germline V lookup: CDR1 SGHRS, CDR2 YFSETQ. V lost 0 bases, J lost 7 bases, and 3 bases stayed unmatched. CDR3 sequence: CASSLGQGGEAFF. CDR3 in DNA: TGCGCCAGCAGCTTGGGACAGGGTGGTGAAGCTTTCTTT. Variable domain in full (rest from reference TRBV5-1 and TRBJ1-1): KAGVTQTPRYLIKTRGQQVTLSCSPISGHRSVSWYQQTPGQGLQFLFEYFSETQRNKGNFPGRFSGRQFSNSRSEMNVSTLELGDSALYLCASSLGQGGEAFFGQGTRLTVV.

Turning to this clone: Other DNA sequences within the sample encode an identical CDR3. The V call is TRBV12-3 or TRBV12-4, the J call TRBJ1-2, with D maybe TRBD1 (5 bases). This CDR3 has 13 residues. V was pared by 6 bases and J by 2 bases, with 10 bases between. CDR3 region: CASSLGLNYGYTF. The CDR3 DNA is TGTGCCAGCAGCCTGGGACTGAACTATGGCTACACCTTC.

The chain combines TRBV19 with TRBJ1-5; D is possibly TRBD1 (6 bases). Trimming stripped 7 bases from V and 6 bases from J, with 16 bases between. Germline CDR1 reads LNHDA; CDR2 reads SQIVND (reference sequence). The CDR3 sequence is 14 residues long. The CDR3 DNA follows: TGTGCCAGTACGGAGTACAGGGTTGGTCAGCCCCAGCATTTT. This encodes CASTEYRVGQPQHF.

This rearrangement joins TRBV5-6 to TRBJ1-2; D may be TRBD1 (6 bases). Trimming pared 4 bases from V and 3 bases from J, leaving 13 bases between. CDR3 length equals 14 residues. The V gene's germline CDR1 is SGHDT and CDR2 YYEEEE. In DNA form, the CDR3 reads TGTGCCAGCAGCCCGGGGGGGGGCGACTATGGCTACACCTTC. Protein sequence: CASSPGGGDYGYTF.

This chain links TRBV14 with TRBJ1-2; 7 bases align to TRBD1. The junction had 14 bases not matched to a gene; V was cut back by 3 bases and J by 1 base. Germline CDR1 reads SGHDN; CDR2 reads FVKESK. The CDR3 sequence is 18 residues long. The CDR3 spells CASSQGLGTDVINYGYTF. Here the CDR3 DNA reads TGTGCCAGCAGCCAGGGTCTTGGGACAGACGTCATTAACTATGGCTACACCTTC.

The chain carries TRBV28 and TRBJ1-5, with TRBD1 identical over 7 bases. This CDR3 comprises 15 residues. Germline-derived CDR1 and CDR2 are MDHEN and SYDVKM. With 8 bases clipped from V and 4 bases from J, the junction kept 11 bases outside the gene matches. The CDR3 sequence: CASGLSTTGNQPQHF. The CDR3 DNA reads TGTGCCAGCGGACTGTCCACGACAGGGAATCAGCCCCAGCATTTT.

This chain links TRBV6-5 with TRBJ2-7; 7 nucleotides align to TRBD1. The CDR3 contains 14 residues. CDR1 MNHEY and CDR2 SVGAGI come from the germline V gene. Trimming at V came to 5 bases and at J to 3 bases, leaving 7 bases not matched to a gene. As DNA, the CDR3 is TGTGCCAGCAGTCCTGAGGGGGCCCACTACGAGCAGTACGTC. The encoded protein is CASSPEGAHYEQYV.

This clone appeared once. CDR3 region: CSVLPGGGNTEAFF. The CDR3 nucleotides are TGCAGCGTTCTTCCAGGGGGCGGGAACACTGAAGCTTTCTTT. The V and J genes are TRBV29-1 and TRBJ1-1; 8 nucleotides agree with TRBD1. J lost 1 base, V lost 5 bases, and 6 bases had no gene match. The CDR3 sequence is 14 residues long. CDR1 is SQVTM and CDR2 is ANQGSEA in the germline V gene.